This is a list of T cell receptor beta chains from one sample in a study of blood T cell repertoires in COVID-19. The protocol was immunoSEQ multiplex PCR, while the TCRdb copy is restricted to in-frame clones and leaves out a portion. The data contain around 200,000 clones, about 90% of them singletons. The sequenced material came from peripheral blood. The receptor set was obtained from a man younger than 30 with active or convalescent COVID-19. Both conserved end residues are part of each CDR3. Each record gives: clone size, J gene, D gene, V gene, CDR3 protein, CDR3 DNA. The D gene is left open where the match is weak. Not all rows give a size; the values are once, few, many and, for expanded clones, a class.

>-|TRBJ2-4|-|TRBV19
CASSISGNIQYF
TGTGCCAGTAGTATATCCGGAAACATTCAGTACTTC
>-|TRBJ2-6|-|TRBV19
CASSIKGDVSGANVLTF
TGTGCCAGTAGTATTAAGGGGGACGTCTCTGGGGCCAACGTCCTGACTTTC
>-|TRBJ1-4|-|TRBV21-1
CASSKGQTGRVEGEKLFF
TGTGCCAGCAGCAAAGGACAAACAGGGCGGGTAGAAGGGGAAAAACTGTTTTTT
>-|TRBJ2-7|-|TRBV3-1/TRBV3-2
CASSQGLVVGYEQYF
TGTGCCAGCAGCCAGGGTCTAGTGGTAGGCTACGAGCAGTACTTC
>-|TRBJ2-7|TRBD1|TRBV9
CASSPHRGEQYF
TGTGCCAGCAGCCCTCACAGGGGCGAGCAGTACTTC
>-|TRBJ1-5|-|TRBV6-2/TRBV6-3
CASSYAPRGYSNQPQHF
TGTGCCAGCAGTTACGCCCCCCGCGGATATAGCAATCAGCCCCAGCATTTT
>-|TRBJ1-1|-|TRBV18
CASSPVSNPNTEAFF
TGTGCCAGCTCACCAGTTTCTAACCCTAACACTGAAGCTTTCTTT
>-|TRBJ1-3|TRBD1|TRBV6-5
CASSQQDRSNTIYF
TGTGCCAGCAGTCAGCAGGACAGGTCGAACACCATATATTTT
>-|TRBJ2-1|-|TRBV29-1
CSVEDLEGYNEQFF
TGCAGCGTTGAAGATCTAGAGGGATACAATGAGCAGTTCTTC
>few|TRBJ1-1|-|TRBV7-3
CASSPGHSNTEAFF
TGTGCCAGCAGCCCGGGACATTCGAACACTGAAGCTTTCTTT
>-|TRBJ2-7|TRBD2|TRBV10-3
CAISESSGSSYEQYF
TGTGCCATCAGTGAGTCTAGCGGGAGCTCCTACGAGCAGTACTTC
>-|TRBJ1-4|TRBD1|TRBV24-1
CASGLVAGTGDEKLFF
TGTGCCTCTGGTCTGGTTGCGGGTACAGGGGATGAAAAACTGTTTTTT
>-|TRBJ1-1|TRBD1|TRBV28
CASSDTGGGRAEAFF
TGTGCCAGCAGCGATACAGGGGGCGGGCGAGCTGAAGCTTTCTTT
>few|TRBJ1-2|-|TRBV3-1/TRBV3-2
CASSQGSAEAAGGYTF
TGTGCCAGCAGCCAAGGGTCCGCGGAAGCGGCGGGAGGCTACACCTTC
>once|TRBJ2-1|TRBD2|TRBV19
CASGTSGREEQFF
TGTGCCAGTGGGACTAGCGGGAGGGAGGAGCAGTTCTTC
>-|TRBJ1-5|-|TRBV27
CASSWTVWQPQHF
TGTGCCAGCAGTTGGACAGTTTGGCAGCCCCAGCATTTT